Each of the 25 T cell receptor beta chains below was sequenced from the same sample in a study of cytomegalovirus exposure and HLA in healthy donors. A multiplex PCR was run with 60 Vbeta primers and 13 Jbeta primers. Only in-frame clones appear in the TCRdb table, and some are missing; sequencing was by immunoSEQ multiplex PCR. The sample includes tens of thousands of clones, 81% of them seen just once. Sequenced sample: PBMCs. The source is a girl aged 2-10 years in good health and CMV-seropositive.

This clone has only a few counts. The chain is built from TRBV27 and TRBJ2-2; 7 bases match TRBD2. J was trimmed by 4 bases and V by 5 bases; bases with no gene match: 7. Germline V lookup: CDR1 MNHEY, CDR2 SMNVEV (reference sequence). This CDR3 is built from 15 residues. CDR3 in amino acids: CASSPSGKTTGELFF. The CDR3, as DNA: TGTGCCAGCAGTCCCAGCGGGAAGACCACCGGGGAGCTGTTTTTT.

This clone was recorded only once. The V and J genes are TRBV28 and TRBJ1-2; D not resolved. Trimming took 5 bases from V and 2 from J, leaving 12 bases between them. The CDR3 loop spans 14 amino acids. Germline-derived CDR1 and CDR2 are MDHEN and SYDVKM. In nucleotides, the CDR3 is TGTGCCAGCAGTCGCACGGGAATAAACTATGGCTACACCTTC. Its protein is CASSRTGINYGYTF.

The chain carries TRBV15 and TRBJ1-5, with no clear D. The CDR3 spans 15 residues. CDR1 is LNHNV, CDR2 YYDKDF, per germline (reference sequence). V was shortened by 1 base and J by 3 bases, with 10 bases between the two germline ends. CDR3 sequence (DNA): TGTGCCACCAGCAGAGTAGGAGCCTCCAATCAGCCCCAGCATTTT. Amino acid sequence: CATSRVGASNQPQHF.

Only one count was recorded for this clone. At one end the junction does not follow the germline gene, possibly because of a read error. The chain has TRBV6-5 and TRBJ1-5, with D hard to call. This CDR3 contains 9 residues. Germline loops: CDR1 MNHEY, CDR2 SVGAGI. CDR3 sequence reads: CHPRGPQHF. The CDR3 DNA sequence: TGCCATCCCCGGGGGCCCCAGCATTTT.

This chain uses TRBV9 with TRBJ2-3; D gene ambiguous. Germline-derived CDR1 and CDR2 are SGDLS and YYNGEE. The CDR3 is 13 residues long. The germline V and J ends were trimmed by 4 bases and 2 bases, with 8 bases remaining between them. This chain's CDR3 is CASSTRYTDTQYF. The CDR3 nucleotides are TGTGCCAGCAGCACGAGGTACACAGATACGCAGTATTTT.

The chain employs TRBV10-1 and TRBJ2-1, with 11 bases fitting TRBD2. The V gene end was trimmed by 4 bases and the J gene end by 6 bases; junction bases not matched to a gene: 8. The germline V gene encodes CDR1 WNHNN and CDR2 SYGVQD (reference sequence). The CDR3 is 16 amino acids. The DNA for the CDR3 is TGCGCCAGCAGTGGAACTAGCGGGAGTAGGGGCAATGAGCAGTTCTTC. This translates into CASSGTSGSRGNEQFF.

The rearrangement uses TRBV6-1 and TRBJ2-7; the match to TRBD1 covers 11 bases. The germline V gene encodes CDR1 MNHNS and CDR2 SASEGT. This CDR3 comprises 16 residues. V trimming: 2 bases; J trimming: 7 bases; junction bases outside the gene matches: 10. This chain's CDR3 is CASSESRDRGEGEQYF. The CDR3 coding sequence is TGTGCCAGCAGTGAAAGCAGGGACAGGGGGGAGGGAGAGCAGTACTTC.

The chain has TRBV29-1 and TRBJ1-5, with 7 positions matching TRBD1. The CDR3 has 13 residues. The V gene's germline CDR1 is SQVTM and CDR2 ANQGSEA. J gave up 4 bases and V 7 bases, and 7 bases lay outside the gene matches. CDR3 in DNA: TGCAGCGAACGGGACAGCCTTAATCAGCCCCAGCATTTT. Protein sequence: CSERDSLNQPQHF.

J is TRBJ2-7 and V is TRBV6-5, with TRBD2 as a possible D gene (5 bases). V shed 5 bases and J shed 6 bases, with 14 bases lying between them. The CDR3 extends over 13 amino acids. In germline, CDR1 is MNHEY, CDR2 SVGAGI. The CDR3 nucleotides read TGTGCCAGCAGTATTGACTATGCCGCCGAGCAGTACTTC. Protein: CASSIDYAAEQYF.

The CDR3 DNA follows: TGTGCCAGCAGTGCCTCAATTAGGGGAGGGCGGGAGACCCAGTACTTC. Its translation: CASSASIRGGRETQYF. The rearrangement uses TRBV2 and TRBJ2-5; 7 bases agree with TRBD2. Germline V gene data show CDR1 as SNHLY and CDR2 as FYNNEI. V lost 4 bases, J lost 5 bases, and 13 bases stayed unmatched. The CDR3 length is 16 residues.

V is TRBV9 and J is TRBJ1-2; the match to TRBD1 covers 7 bases. The CDR3 contains 16 residues. Looked up from germline, CDR1 is SGDLS and CDR2 is YYNGEE. V shed 3 bases and J 3 bases; nucleotides not matched to a gene: 11. CDR3 DNA: TGTGCCAGCAGCGCCCCCCGACAGGGCGTTCACTATGGCTACACCTTC. Residues: CASSAPRQGVHYGYTF.

This clone turned up a few times. The V call is TRBV2, the J call TRBJ2-7, with 7 positions matching TRBD1. J gave up 7 bases and V 6 bases, and 12 bases lay outside the gene matches. The CDR3 runs 14 residues. The germline CDR1 and CDR2 sequences are SNHLY and FYNNEI. This chain's CDR3 is CASSENRGGWEQYF. The CDR3 bases are TGTGCCAGCAGCGAAAACAGGGGCGGATGGGAGCAGTACTTC.

The chain couples TRBV28 to TRBJ2-5; 11 bases map to TRBD2. Trimming at V came to 5 bases and at J to 1 base, leaving 12 bases not matched to a gene. Germline CDR1 is MDHEN and CDR2 is SYDVKM. The CDR3 contains 18 residues. Here the CDR3 reads CASSPSGTSGILQETQYF. For the CDR3, the DNA is TGTGCCAGCAGTCCATCCGGGACTAGCGGCATACTCCAAGAGACCCAGTACTTC.

The V gene is TRBV7-9, the J gene TRBJ2-3; D is unclear. V was shortened by 1 base and J by 3 bases, with 14 bases between the two germline ends. This CDR3 comprises 16 residues. Germline assignment: CDR1 SEHNR and CDR2 FQNEAQ (reference sequence). The CDR3 nucleotides are TGTGCCAGCAGCTTAGGCCCCTTAGGAGCAACAGATACGCAGTATTTT. It specifies CASSLGPLGATDTQYF.

Note on this clone: The junction shows a germline mismatch at one end, possibly a read error. The chain employs TRBV6-5 and TRBJ1-3, with 7 bases identical to TRBD1. In germline, CDR1 is MNHEY, CDR2 SVGAGI. The CDR3 covers 13 residues. The CDR3 protein is CPQGQRAGNTIYF. The CDR3 nucleotides read TGCCCCCAGGGACAGAGAGCTGGAAACACCATATATTTT.

This chain uses TRBV30 with TRBJ2-1, with TRBD2 matching over 9 bases. Unmatched junction bases numbered 12, after V lost 6 bases and J lost 6 bases. The germline V gene has CDR1 GTSNPN and CDR2 SVGIG (reference sequence). This CDR3 region has 15 residues. The CDR3: CACRLAGARSNEQFF. The CDR3 DNA reads as TGTGCCTGCCGCTTAGCGGGAGCCAGATCCAATGAGCAGTTCTTC.

The genes are TRBV5-4 and TRBJ1-2, with D perhaps TRBD1 (6 bases). This CDR3 spans 14 amino acids. Germline assignment: CDR1 SGHNT and CDR2 YYREEE (reference sequence). Trimming took 3 bases from V and 0 from J, leaving 9 bases between them. The CDR3: CASSYDRSNYGYTF. For the CDR3, the DNA is TGTGCCAGCAGCTACGACAGGTCTAACTATGGCTACACCTTC.

The chain joins TRBV7-2 to TRBJ2-3, with TRBD2 matching 13 bases. Germline assignment: CDR1 SGHTA and CDR2 FQGNSA. This CDR3 is 17 amino acids long. Germline trimming cut 7 bases from V and 6 bases from J; bases unmatched to any gene: 13. DNA for the CDR3: TGTGCCAGCAACTTGCGAGCTACTAGCGGGAGGGCGGATACGCAGTATTTT. It is translated as CASNLRATSGRADTQYF.

This chain joins TRBV9 and TRBJ1-4, with 7 bases identical to TRBD1. This CDR3 has 15 amino acids. Per germline, CDR1 SGDLS and CDR2 YYNGEE. V trimming: 0 bases; J trimming: 5 bases; junction bases outside the gene matches: 4. The CDR3 region is CASSVASGQNEKLFF. CDR3 coding DNA: TGTGCCAGCAGCGTAGCTTCGGGACAGAATGAAAAACTGTTTTTT.

The V and J genes are TRBV28 and TRBJ2-5, with a weak D call TRBD2 (6 bases). The CDR3 extends over 15 amino acids. V was shortened by 3 bases and J by 4 bases, with 15 bases between the two germline ends. Germline CDR1 is MDHEN and CDR2 is SYDVKM. CDR3 sequence: CASSFSGGKTETQYF. In DNA, the CDR3 is TGTGCCAGCAGTTTTTCGGGCGGGAAAACAGAGACCCAGTACTTC.

The rearrangement links TRBV6-1 to TRBJ1-1; D ambiguous. Germline CDR1 is MNHNS and CDR2 is SASEGT. CDR3 size: 16 residues. Trimming removed 2 bases at V and 0 bases at J, with 13 bases between. CDR3 DNA sequence: TGTGCCAGCAGTGAATACGCGGCCAGCATGAACACTGAAGCTTTCTTT. This translates into CASSEYAASMNTEAFF.

This clone has just a few counts. The chain uses TRBV28 and TRBJ2-1, with D maybe TRBD2 (6 bases). The V end was cut by 2 bases, the J end by 7 bases, with 15 bases between. The CDR3 is made up of 15 amino acids. Germline loops: CDR1 MDHEN, CDR2 SYDVKM. In nucleotides, the CDR3 is TGTGCCAGCAGTTTACTTTCGGGAGAGTCGAATGAGCAGTTCTTC. Amino acids: CASSLLSGESNEQFF.

This clone was detected only a few times. The chain combines TRBV7-9 with TRBJ2-7, with a weak D call TRBD1 (6 bases). The CDR3 is 15 amino acids. V lost 3 bases and J 3 bases, leaving 15 bases between the germline ends. CDR1 and CDR2 from the germline V gene are SEHNR and FQNEAQ (reference sequence). Here the CDR3 reads CASSLQQGSVYEQYF. CDR3 coding DNA: TGTGCCAGCAGCTTGCAACAGGGAAGTGTCTACGAGCAGTACTTC.

The chain recombines TRBV6-1 with TRBJ1-1, with a tentative D call TRBD1 (6 bases). V was clipped by 3 bases and J by 5 bases, with 16 bases between them. CDR3 size: 15 residues. The germline V gene encodes CDR1 MNHNS and CDR2 SASEGT. CDR3 sequence (DNA): TGTGCCAGCAGTGAGCGGGGGGCCGCGGTGACTGAAGCTTTCTTT. It specifies CASSERGAAVTEAFF.

The genes are TRBV6-6 and TRBJ2-7, with 7 bases identical to TRBD1. There are 12 residues in the CDR3. V was pared by 2 bases and J by 6 bases, with 1 base of the junction left unmatched. CDR1 and CDR2 from the germline V gene are MNHNY and SVGAGI (reference sequence). CDR3 nucleotide sequence: TGTGCCAGCAGTTACCGACAGGGCGAGCAGTACTTC. Its protein is CASSYRQGEQYF.